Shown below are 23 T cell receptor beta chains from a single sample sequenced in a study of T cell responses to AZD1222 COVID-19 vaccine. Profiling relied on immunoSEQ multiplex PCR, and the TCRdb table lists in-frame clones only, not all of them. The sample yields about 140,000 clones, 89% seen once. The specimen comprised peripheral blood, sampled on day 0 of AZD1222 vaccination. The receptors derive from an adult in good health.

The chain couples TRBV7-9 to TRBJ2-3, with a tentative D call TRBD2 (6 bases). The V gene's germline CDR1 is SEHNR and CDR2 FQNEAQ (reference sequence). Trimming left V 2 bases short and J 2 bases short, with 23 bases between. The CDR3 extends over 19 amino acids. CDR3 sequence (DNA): TGTGCCAGCAGCTTACGCCATTTGAGGGCGGGACTCATCACAGATACGCAGTATTTT. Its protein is CASSLRHLRAGLITDTQYF.

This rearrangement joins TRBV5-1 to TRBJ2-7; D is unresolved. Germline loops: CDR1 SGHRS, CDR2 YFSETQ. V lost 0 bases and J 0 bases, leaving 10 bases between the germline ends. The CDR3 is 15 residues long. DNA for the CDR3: TGCGCCAGCAGCTTGGGCCACCGAGACTCCTACGAGCAGTACTTC. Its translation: CASSLGHRDSYEQYF.

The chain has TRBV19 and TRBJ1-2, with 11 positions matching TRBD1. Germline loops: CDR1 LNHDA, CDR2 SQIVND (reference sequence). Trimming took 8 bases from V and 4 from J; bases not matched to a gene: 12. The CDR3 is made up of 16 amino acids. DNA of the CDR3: TGTGCCAGTGGTCACGGACAGGGGGCGCGGGGCTATGGCTACACCTTC. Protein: CASGHGQGARGYGYTF.

This CDR3 reads CASSLGSGENNEQFF. CDR3 coding DNA: TGTGCCAGCAGCTTGGGGAGCGGGGAGAACAATGAGCAGTTCTTC. V is TRBV5-4 and J is TRBJ2-1; 7 bases are a match to TRBD2. The CDR3 covers 15 residues. Germline CDR1 is SGHNT and CDR2 is YYREEE (reference sequence). With V trimmed by 0 bases and J by 5 bases, 5 bases remained unmatched.

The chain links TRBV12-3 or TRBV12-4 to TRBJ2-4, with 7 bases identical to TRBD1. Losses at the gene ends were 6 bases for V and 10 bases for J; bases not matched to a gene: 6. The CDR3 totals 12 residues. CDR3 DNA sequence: TGTGCCAGCAGCGACAGGGTTAGGATTCAGTACTTC. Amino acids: CASSDRVRIQYF.

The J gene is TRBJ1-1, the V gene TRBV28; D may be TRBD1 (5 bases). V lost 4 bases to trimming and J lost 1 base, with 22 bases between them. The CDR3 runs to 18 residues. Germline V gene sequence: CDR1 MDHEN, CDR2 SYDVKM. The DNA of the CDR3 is TGTGCCAGCAGTTCCTTTAGGCTGGTAACAGGTACGAACACTGAAGCTTTCTTT. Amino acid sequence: CASSSFRLVTGTNTEAFF.

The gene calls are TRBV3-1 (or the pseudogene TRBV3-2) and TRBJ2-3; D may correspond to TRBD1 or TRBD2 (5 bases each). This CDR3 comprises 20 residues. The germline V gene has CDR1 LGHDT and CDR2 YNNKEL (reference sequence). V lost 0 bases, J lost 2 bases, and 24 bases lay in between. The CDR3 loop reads CASSQESERGTGPPTDTQYF. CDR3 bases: TGTGCCAGCAGCCAAGAATCGGAACGGGGAACAGGTCCCCCCACAGATACGCAGTATTTT.

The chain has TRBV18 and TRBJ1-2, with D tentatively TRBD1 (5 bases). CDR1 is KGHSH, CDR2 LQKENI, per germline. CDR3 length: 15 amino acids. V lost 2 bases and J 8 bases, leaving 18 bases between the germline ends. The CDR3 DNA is TGTGCCAGCTCACCAGTCGGGACGGTGGAGGCCGGCTACACCTTC. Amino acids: CASSPVGTVEAGYTF.

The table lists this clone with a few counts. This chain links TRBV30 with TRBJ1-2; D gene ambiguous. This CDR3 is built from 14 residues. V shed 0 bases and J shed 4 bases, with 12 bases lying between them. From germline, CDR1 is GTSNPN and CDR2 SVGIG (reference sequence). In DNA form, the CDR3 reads TGTGCCTGGAGTGTCATCAGAATACCCTATGGCTACACCTTC. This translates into CAWSVIRIPYGYTF.

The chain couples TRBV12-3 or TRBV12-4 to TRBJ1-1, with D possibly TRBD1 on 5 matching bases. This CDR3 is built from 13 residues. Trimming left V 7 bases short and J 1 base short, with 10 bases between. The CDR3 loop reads CASTLTANTEAFF. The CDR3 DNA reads TGTGCCAGCACCCTGACAGCGAACACTGAAGCTTTCTTT.

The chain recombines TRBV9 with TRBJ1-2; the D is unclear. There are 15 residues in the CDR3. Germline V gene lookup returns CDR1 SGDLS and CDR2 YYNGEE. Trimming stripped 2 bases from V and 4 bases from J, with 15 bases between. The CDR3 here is CASSVNREGSYGYTF. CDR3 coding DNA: TGTGCCAGCAGCGTGAACCGTGAAGGGTCCTATGGCTACACCTTC. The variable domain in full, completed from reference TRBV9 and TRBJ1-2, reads DSGVTQTPKHLITATGQRVTLRCSPRSGDLSVYWYQQSLDQGLQFLIQYYNGEERAKGNILERFSAQQFPDLHSELNLSSLELGDSALYFCASSVNREGSYGYTFGSGTRLTVV.

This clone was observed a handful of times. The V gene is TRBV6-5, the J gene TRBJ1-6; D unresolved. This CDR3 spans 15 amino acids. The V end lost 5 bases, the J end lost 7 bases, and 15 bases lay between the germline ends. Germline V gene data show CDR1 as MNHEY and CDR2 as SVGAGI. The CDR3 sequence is CASSLLPEVNSPLHF. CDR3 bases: TGTGCCAGCAGTCTCTTACCTGAAGTGAATTCACCCCTCCACTTT.

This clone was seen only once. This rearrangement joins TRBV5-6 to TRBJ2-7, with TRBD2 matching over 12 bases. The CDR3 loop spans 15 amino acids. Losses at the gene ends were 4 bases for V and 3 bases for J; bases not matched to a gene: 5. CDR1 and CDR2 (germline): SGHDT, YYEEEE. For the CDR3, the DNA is TGTGCCAGCAGCCGACTAGCGGGGGTTGACTACGAGCAGTACTTC. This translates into CASSRLAGVDYEQYF.

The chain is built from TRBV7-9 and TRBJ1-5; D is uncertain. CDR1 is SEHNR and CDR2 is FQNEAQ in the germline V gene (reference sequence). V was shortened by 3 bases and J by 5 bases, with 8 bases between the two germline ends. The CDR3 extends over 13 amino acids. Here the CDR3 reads CASSLNSYQPQHF. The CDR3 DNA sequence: TGTGCCAGCAGCTTGAACAGCTATCAGCCCCAGCATTTT.

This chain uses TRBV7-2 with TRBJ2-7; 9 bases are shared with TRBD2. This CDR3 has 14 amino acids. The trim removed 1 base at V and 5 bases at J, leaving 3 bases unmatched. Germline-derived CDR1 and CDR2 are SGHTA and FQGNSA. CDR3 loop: CASSLDIAGDEQYF. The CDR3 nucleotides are TGTGCCAGCAGCTTAGATATAGCGGGAGACGAGCAGTACTTC.

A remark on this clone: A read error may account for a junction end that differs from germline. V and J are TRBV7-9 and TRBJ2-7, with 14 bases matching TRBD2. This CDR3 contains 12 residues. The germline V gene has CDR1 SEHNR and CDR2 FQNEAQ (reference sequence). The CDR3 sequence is CASSQSGLAGAF. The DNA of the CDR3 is TGTGCCAGCAGCCAATCGGGACTAGCGGGAGCCTTC.

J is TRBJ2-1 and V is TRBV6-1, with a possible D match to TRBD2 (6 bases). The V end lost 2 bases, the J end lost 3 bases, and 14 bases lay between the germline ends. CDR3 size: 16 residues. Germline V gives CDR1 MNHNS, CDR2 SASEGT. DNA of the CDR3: TGTGCCAGCAGTGAATCCCTAGCGAGAAACTACAATGAGCAGTTCTTC. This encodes CASSESLARNYNEQFF.

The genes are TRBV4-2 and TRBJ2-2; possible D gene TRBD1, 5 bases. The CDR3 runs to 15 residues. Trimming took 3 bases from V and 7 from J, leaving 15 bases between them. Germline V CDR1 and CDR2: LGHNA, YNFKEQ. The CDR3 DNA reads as TGTGCCAGCAGCCAGCTGACAGTTTCTAGCGGGGAGCTGTTTTTT. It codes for CASSQLTVSSGELFF.

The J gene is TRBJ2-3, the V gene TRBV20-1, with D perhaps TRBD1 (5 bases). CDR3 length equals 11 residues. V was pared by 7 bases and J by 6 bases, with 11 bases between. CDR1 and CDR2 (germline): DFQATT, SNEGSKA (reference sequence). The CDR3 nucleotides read TGCAGTGTTGAGTACAGGGATACGCAGTATTTT. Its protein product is CSVEYRDTQYF.

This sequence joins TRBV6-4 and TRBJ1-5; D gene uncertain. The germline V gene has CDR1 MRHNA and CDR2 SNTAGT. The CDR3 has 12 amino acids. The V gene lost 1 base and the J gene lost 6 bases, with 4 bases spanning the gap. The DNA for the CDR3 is TGTGCCAGCAGTGACTTTCTTCAGCCCCAGCATTTT. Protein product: CASSDFLQPQHF.

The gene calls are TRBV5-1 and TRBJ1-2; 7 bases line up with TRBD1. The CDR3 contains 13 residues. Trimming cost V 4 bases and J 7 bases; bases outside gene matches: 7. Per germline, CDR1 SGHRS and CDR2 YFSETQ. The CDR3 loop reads CASSPRDRGGYTF. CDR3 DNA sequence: TGCGCCAGCAGCCCCCGGGACAGAGGTGGCTACACCTTC.

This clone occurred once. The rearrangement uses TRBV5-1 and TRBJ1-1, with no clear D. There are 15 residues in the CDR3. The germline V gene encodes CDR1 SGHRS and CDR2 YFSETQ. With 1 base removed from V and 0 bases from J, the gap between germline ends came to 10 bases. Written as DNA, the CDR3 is TGCGCCAGCAGCTTGTATTCCGTACTGAACACTGAAGCTTTCTTT. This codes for CASSLYSVLNTEAFF.

The CDR3 reads CASTAVGQGANKQYF. The CDR3 nucleotides are TGCGCCAGCACAGCGGTGGGACAGGGGGCTAACAAGCAGTACTTC. V is TRBV5-1 and J is TRBJ2-7; 12 bases match TRBD1. After removal of 6 bases from V and 8 bases from J, the junction contained 12 bases not matched to a gene. This CDR3 has 15 amino acids. CDR1 SGHRS and CDR2 YFSETQ come from the germline V gene. The full variable domain, with the rest looked up from reference TRBV5-1 and TRBJ2-7, is KAGVTQTPRYLIKTRGQQVTLSCSPISGHRSVSWYQQTPGQGLQFLFEYFSETQRNKGNFPGRFSGRQFSNSRSEMNVSTLELGDSALYLCASTAVGQGANKQYFGPGTRLTVT.